Each of the 32 T cell receptor beta chains below was sequenced from the same sample in a study of T cells in Graves' hyperthyroidism and ophthalmopathy. Using RNA transcripts as the source, TCR beta CDR3 regions were amplified. The HTBI primer set was used in a first-round RT-PCR of the TCR CDR3. TCRdb called the multiplex PCR reads again in MiXCR, with one record for every CDR3 protein. The table shows around 360,000 distinct CDR3 sequences, with 13% to 15% occurring only once. Material: blood. These receptors came from a woman aged 55-69 years with Graves' ophthalmopathy.

This clonotype appeared a few times. A read error may account for a junction end that differs from germline. The chain uses TRBV7-7 and TRBJ2-5, with D possibly TRBD1 on 6 matching bases. The germline V gene has CDR1 SSHAT and CDR2 FNYEAQ (reference sequence). The CDR3 sequence is 15 residues long. CDR3: CASSHNSGDGETQYF. The CDR3 DNA is TGTGCTAGCAGCCACAACTCAGGGGACGGAGAGACCCAGTACTTC.

The V and J genes are TRBV9 and TRBJ2-1, with D unresolved. The V and J ends lost 0 bases and 1 base respectively, with 8 bases between them. Germline-derived CDR1 and CDR2 are SGDLS and YYNGEE. The length of the CDR3 is 15 residues. The CDR3 loop reads CASSVGWASYNEQFF. In DNA form, the CDR3 reads TGTGCCAGCAGCGTAGGTTGGGCATCCTACAATGAGCAGTTCTTC.

This clonotype was counted many times. This chain connects TRBV28 to TRBJ2-7, with a tentative D call TRBD1 (6 bases). V was pared by 5 bases and J by 2 bases, with 16 bases between. The CDR3 consists of 15 residues. Germline CDR1 reads MDHEN; CDR2 reads SYDVKM. CDR3 in DNA: TGTGCCAGCAGTGATAACAGGGTACGGACCTACGAGCAGTACTTC. This gives the protein CASSDNRVRTYEQYF.

In regard to this clonotype: This may arise from a read error, as a much more abundant clone is one base away. The conserved phenylalanine or tryptophan normally closing the CDR3 is absent here, so this likely arose from a read error. The rearrangement joins TRBV28 to TRBJ2-5, with 9 bases fitting TRBD2. Germline CDR1 and CDR2: MDHEN and SYDVKM. The ends lost 5 bases at V and 5 bases at J; junction bases unmatched: 12. There are 16 residues in the CDR3. DNA of the CDR3: TGTGCCAGCAGTACACGGCTAGCGGGGCCCCGGGAGACCCAGTACTTA. It translates to CASSTRLAGPRETQYL.

The rearrangement uses TRBV20-1 and TRBJ2-3; TRBD2 might be the D (6 bases). Per germline, CDR1 DFQATT and CDR2 SNEGSKA (reference sequence). Between the trimmed V and J ends, which lost 2 bases and 1 base, there was a span of 13 bases. The CDR3 loop spans 15 amino acids. CDR3 DNA: TGCAGTGCTAGACGACCGGGACTCCGCACAGATACGCAGTATTTT. It is translated as CSARRPGLRTDTQYF.

A note on this clonotype: One end of the junction fails to match germline, which may point to a read error. This sequence joins TRBV2 and TRBJ2-6; D uncertain. The germline CDR1 and CDR2 sequences are SNHLY and FYNNEI. There are 15 residues in the CDR3. For the CDR3, the DNA is TGTGCCAGCAGGGAAGGCATATGGGGGGCCAACGTCCTGACTTTC. It codes for CASREGIWGANVLTF.

The chain joins TRBV5-8 to TRBJ2-7, with TRBD2 matching over 8 bases. This CDR3 is built from 16 residues. Germline CDR1 and CDR2: SGHTS and YDEGEE. V was clipped by 7 bases and J by 6 bases; unmatched bases: 18. The CDR3 DNA reads as TGTGCCAGCGCTACAGGGACTAGTATTCTAGTAGGCGAGCAGTACTTC. It is translated as CASATGTSILVGEQYF.

In this sample, this clonotype turned up a few times. The chain combines TRBV19 with TRBJ1-1; D is uncertain. V was trimmed by 2 bases and J by 3 bases, leaving 13 bases between them. CDR3 length: 15 amino acids. Germline V CDR1 and CDR2: LNHDA, SQIVND (reference sequence). The CDR3 DNA is TGTGCCAGTAGTATACTTGGTTTGGAGGACACTGAAGCTTTCTTT. It yields the protein CASSILGLEDTEAFF.

The rearrangement uses TRBV24-1 and TRBJ2-7; 10 bases agree with TRBD1. CDR3 length equals 15 residues. Germline loops: CDR1 KGHDR, CDR2 SFDVKD. The V gene end was trimmed by 5 bases and the J gene end by 2 bases; junction bases not matched to a gene: 5. The CDR3 sequence is CATSASDRGAYEQYF. The CDR3 DNA is TGTGCCACCAGTGCCTCGGACAGGGGGGCCTACGAGCAGTACTTC.

This clonotype occurred many times. V is TRBV2 and J is TRBJ2-7; the match to TRBD1 covers 8 bases. V lost 5 bases to trimming and J lost 6 bases; unmatched junction nucleotides: 3. The CDR3 has 12 amino acids. CDR1 is SNHLY, CDR2 FYNNEI, per germline. The CDR3 sequence: CASSTQGVEQYF. CDR3 DNA sequence: TGTGCCAGCAGTACACAGGGGGTCGAGCAGTACTTC.

This clonotype occurred many times. The rearrangement joins TRBV2 to TRBJ2-3; D is undetermined. V shed 4 bases and J shed 6 bases, with 5 bases lying between them. The germline gives CDR1 SNHLY, CDR2 FYNNEI. This CDR3 is built from 11 residues. The DNA of the CDR3 is TGTGCCAGCAGTGTTCAGGATACGCAGTATTTT. Translation gives CASSVQDTQYF.

This clonotype was counted only a few times. This chain joins TRBV24-1 and TRBJ2-6, with no clear D. CDR3 size: 16 residues. CDR1 and CDR2 from the germline V gene are KGHDR and SFDVKD. Deletions cut 3 bases from V and 0 bases from J, with 8 bases between. This CDR3 is CATSDPGPSGANVLTF. The CDR3, as DNA: TGTGCCACCAGTGATCCGGGCCCCTCTGGGGCCAACGTCCTGACTTTC.

V gene TRBV24-1 combines with J gene TRBJ2-1, with 8 bases identical to TRBD1. Trimming cost V 4 bases and J 7 bases; bases outside gene matches: 11. This CDR3 spans 16 amino acids. The germline gives CDR1 KGHDR, CDR2 SFDVKD. CDR3 residues: CATSDPGQDRVNEQFF. The CDR3 DNA reads TGTGCCACCAGTGACCCGGGACAGGATCGAGTAAATGAGCAGTTCTTC.

This clonotype was observed a handful of times. The J gene is TRBJ2-2, the V gene TRBV6-2 or TRBV6-3; 13 nucleotides align to TRBD2. Looked up from germline, CDR1 is MNHEY and CDR2 is SVGEGT. The ends lost 5 bases at V and 6 bases at J; junction bases unmatched: 12. There are 18 residues in the CDR3. CDR3 sequence: CASSKRLAGGRFSGELFF. DNA of the CDR3: TGTGCCAGCAGTAAACGACTAGCGGGAGGCCGTTTCTCCGGGGAGCTGTTTTTT.

This clonotype has only a few counts. This chain uses TRBV5-1 with TRBJ2-1; TRBD2 matches at 8 bases. Per the germline V gene, CDR1 is SGHRS and CDR2 is YFSETQ. V trimming: 3 bases; J trimming: 9 bases; junction bases outside the gene matches: 11. The length of the CDR3 is 15 residues. As DNA, the CDR3 is TGCGCCAGCAGCTACGATCTACAAGCGGGAGTTGAGCAGTTCTTC. As protein: CASSYDLQAGVEQFF.

This clonotype was counted ten times or more. This chain connects TRBV28 to TRBJ2-5, with D possibly matching TRBD2 (6 bases). The V gene's germline CDR1 is MDHEN and CDR2 SYDVKM. This CDR3 is built from 11 residues. Trimming left V 10 bases short and J 5 bases short, with 11 bases between. The CDR3: CAIGSGETQYF. The CDR3 DNA is TGTGCCATCGGGAGCGGTGAGACCCAGTACTTC.

In this sample, this clonotype turned up many times. The V and J genes are TRBV6-1 and TRBJ2-3; 8 bases agree with TRBD2. The CDR3 sequence is 13 residues long. The J segment lost 5 bases and the V segment lost 8 bases, leaving 6 bases of the junction unmatched. Germline V lookup: CDR1 MNHNS, CDR2 SASEGT. Here the CDR3 reads CASLAGRGDTQYF. DNA for the CDR3: TGTGCCAGCTTAGCGGGGAGGGGAGATACGCAGTATTTT.

For this clonotype: This may be a read error, as it is one base from a much larger clone. The rearrangement uses TRBV28 and TRBJ2-7, with a tentative D call TRBD1 (5 bases). The germline V gene has CDR1 MDHEN and CDR2 SYDVKM. The length of the CDR3 is 15 residues. V lost 5 bases and J lost 4, with 18 bases in between. The CDR3 is CASSRGRERSYEQYF. The CDR3 DNA reads TGTGCCAGCAGTCGAGGCAGGGAACGATCTTACGAGCAGTACTTC.

This clonotype has only a few counts. V usage is TRBV7-3 and J usage is TRBJ2-1; no definite D call. Trimming took 5 bases from V and 9 from J, leaving 17 bases between them. Germline V gives CDR1 SGHTA, CDR2 FQGTGA. The CDR3 spans 14 residues. The CDR3 region is CASSPDTESVEQFF. CDR3 bases: TGTGCCAGCAGCCCCGACACCGAATCCGTTGAGCAGTTCTTC.

This rearrangement joins TRBV19 to TRBJ2-7; D is ambiguous. The CDR3 sequence is 13 residues long. The germline V gene encodes CDR1 LNHDA and CDR2 SQIVND (reference sequence). Trimming removed 4 bases from V and 0 bases from J, with 7 bases in between. CDR3 nucleotides: TGTGCCAGTAGTAGGGCAGACTCCTACGAGCAGTACTTC. This codes for CASSRADSYEQYF. Using reference TRBV19 and TRBJ2-7 for the parts outside the CDR3, the full variable domain is DGGITQSPKYLFRKEGQNVTLSCEQNLNHDAMYWYRQDPGQGLRLIYYSQIVNDFQKGDIAEGYSVSREKKESFPLTVTSAQKNPTAFYLCASSRADSYEQYFGPGTRLTVT.

The chain combines TRBV6-2 or TRBV6-3 with TRBJ2-7; 12 positions match TRBD1. The CDR3 extends over 16 amino acids. Per germline, CDR1 MNHEY and CDR2 SVGEGT. Trimming cost V 0 bases and J 7 bases; bases outside gene matches: 7. CDR3 residues: CASSYSPGQGAKEQYF. As DNA, the CDR3 is TGTGCCAGCAGTTACTCGCCGGGACAGGGGGCCAAAGAGCAGTACTTC.

This clonotype has more than one count but fewer than ten. The chain uses TRBV29-1 and TRBJ1-2; 8 bases fit TRBD1. The ends lost 7 bases at V and 10 bases at J; junction bases unmatched: 8. The CDR3 loop spans 11 amino acids. Germline values: CDR1 SQVTM, CDR2 ANQGSEA. The CDR3 reads CSARQGWDYTF. The CDR3 nucleotides are TGCAGCGCCAGACAGGGGTGGGACTACACCTTC.

This clonotype was counted only a few times. V and J are TRBV5-6 and TRBJ2-7; no reliable D call. The CDR3 is 13 residues long. V was cut by 1 base and J by 0 bases, with 5 bases left in between. Per germline, CDR1 SGHDT and CDR2 YYEEEE. The CDR3 spells CASSLTTSYEQYF. CDR3 nucleotide sequence: TGTGCCAGCAGCTTGACTACCTCCTACGAGCAGTACTTC.

This clonotype was found many times. The germline gene is not matched at one end of the junction; a read error may be the cause. The rearrangement links TRBV12-3 or TRBV12-4 to TRBJ2-3; a possible D gene is TRBD2 (6 bases). CDR3 length equals 14 residues. This CDR3 reads CASSLAMPPDTQYF. The CDR3 region has the DNA TGTGCCAGCAGTCTAGCGATGCCCCCAGATACGCAGTATTTT.

This clonotype was seen a few times. The chain carries TRBV20-1 and TRBJ2-7; 12 bases align to TRBD2. Germline V gene data show CDR1 as DFQATT and CDR2 as SNEGSKA (reference sequence). The trim removed 0 bases at V and 6 bases at J, leaving 6 bases unmatched. The CDR3 has 15 amino acids. CDR3 residues: CSARDLAGGPGEQYF. CDR3 in DNA: TGCAGTGCTAGAGACCTAGCGGGAGGGCCGGGCGAGCAGTACTTC.

This clonotype has ten or more counts. This chain links TRBV5-1 with TRBJ1-1; 11 bases are shared with TRBD1. Germline CDR1 is SGHRS and CDR2 is YFSETQ. Trimming took 2 bases from V and 6 from J; bases not matched to a gene: 6. The CDR3 length is 15 residues. CDR3 coding DNA: TGCGCCAGCAGCTTTCAGGACAGGGGGCAGGCTGAAGCTTTCTTT. Residues: CASSFQDRGQAEAFF.

This clonotype has just a few counts. This chain joins TRBV24-1 and TRBJ1-1, with 10 bases identical to TRBD1. This CDR3 has 14 residues. V gave up 6 bases and J gave up 5 bases; unmatched junction bases: 5. The germline V gene has CDR1 KGHDR and CDR2 SFDVKD. DNA for the CDR3: TGTGCCACCAGTCGGACAGGGGGGTCAACTGAAGCTTTCTTT. Encoded protein: CATSRTGGSTEAFF.

This clonotype is a singleton in its sample. CDR3 loop: CASRLITTSGGPFF. CDR3 DNA: TGTGCCAGCCGCCTTATAACGACTAGCGGGGGCCCGTTCTTC. The chain combines TRBV6-2 or TRBV6-3 with TRBJ2-1; TRBD2 matches at 12 bases. Per germline, CDR1 MNHEY and CDR2 SVGEGT. CDR3 length equals 14 residues. After removal of 8 bases from V and 15 bases from J, the junction contained 14 bases not matched to a gene.

Note on this clonotype: Possible read error: a much larger clone is one base away. No conserved phenylalanine or tryptophan ends this CDR3, so it is likely a read error. V is TRBV18 and J is TRBJ2-2; D uncertain. From germline, CDR1 is KGHSH and CDR2 LQKENI. The CDR3 is 13 amino acids. The V and J ends lost 1 base and 7 bases respectively, with 7 bases between them. The CDR3 DNA reads as TGTGCCAGCTCACCACAGGGAATCGGGGAGCTGTTTTAT. Residues: CASSPQGIGELFY.

There are many counts of this clonotype. This rearrangement joins TRBV7-6 to TRBJ2-3, with 9 positions matching TRBD2. The CDR3 extends over 14 amino acids. V lost 5 bases and J lost 5; bases outside the gene matches: 5. The V gene's germline CDR1 is SGHVS and CDR2 FNYEAQ. CDR3 nucleotide sequence: TGTGCCAGCAGCCCCTGGACTAGCGAAGATACGCAGTATTTT. This encodes CASSPWTSEDTQYF.

This chain connects TRBV28 to TRBJ2-1; D possibly corresponds to TRBD2 (5 bases). There are 15 residues in the CDR3. V shed 6 bases and J shed 6 bases, with 18 bases lying between them. Per the germline V gene, CDR1 is MDHEN and CDR2 is SYDVKM. The CDR3: CASSDLLGPSNEQFF. The CDR3 bases are TGTGCCAGCAGCGATCTACTAGGACCCTCCAATGAGCAGTTCTTC. The variable domain in full, completed from reference TRBV28 and TRBJ2-1, reads DVKVTQSSRYLVKRTGEKVFLECVQDMDHENMFWYRQDPGLGLRLIYFSYDVKMKEKGDIPEGYSVSREKKERFSLILESASTNQTSMYLCASSDLLGPSNEQFFGPGTRLTVL.

This clonotype has ten or more counts. The V gene is TRBV20-1, the J gene TRBJ2-5, with TRBD2 matching 11 bases. With V trimmed by 6 bases and J by 5 bases, 8 bases remained unmatched. Germline V CDR1 and CDR2: DFQATT, SNEGSKA (reference sequence). The CDR3 is made up of 14 amino acids. For the CDR3, the DNA is TGCAGTGCCCCAAAACTAGCGGGAGAGGAGACCCAGTACTTC. Translating it yields CSAPKLAGEETQYF.